The clone carrying this T cell receptor (beta chain) was detected once. Its specificity is unknown. The sample belongs to a study of long-term antiretroviral therapy in people with HIV. Overall study findings and caveats: Unavailable data included ART adherence, viral resistance and therapy changes (switches in treatment). The study found narrower CDR3 length ranges in HIV repertoires than in controls.

At survey level, the immunoSEQ assay was run in its v3.0 version. The table came from immunoSEQ multiplex PCR; TCRdb's copy has only in-frame clones and leaves some out. The table includes 42,000 or so clones, 86% detected once. This CDR3 region has 14 residues. J lost 5 bases, V lost 5 bases, and 4 bases had no gene match. Per the germline V gene, CDR1 is MGHRA and CDR2 is YSYEKL. The receptor was derived from a woman aged 50 to 60 with HIV. The source was unsorted PBMCs, collected 0.1 years before starting antiretroviral therapy. This chain uses TRBV4-1 with TRBJ1-4, with 8 bases fitting TRBD1. In nucleotides, the CDR3 is TGCGCCAGCAGCGCGGACAGGGCGAATGAAAAACTGTTTTTT. As protein: CASSADRANEKLFF.